The 3 T cell receptor beta chains presented below share a single source sample, sequenced in a study of human T cells and chemical hapten exposure. The sample's time point: pre-sensitization, week 0. Treatment denoted: therapeutic diphenylcyclopropenone sensitization with weekly scalp DPC. MiXCR, run by TCRdb on the RACE reads, gives a single entry per CDR3 protein. The sample gives 62,000 or so distinct CDR3 sequences, roughly 11% of which show up once; 5% to 5.5% is in the top ten. Source: whole blood, taken in connection with sensitization to the hapten diphenylcyclopropenone (DPC). These receptors came from a woman between 50 and 59 years old with alopecia areata. Some clones in this sample may be carry-over from other donors' samples.

This clonotype came up many times. The chain combines TRBV19 with TRBJ2-1; D is uncertain. CDR1 is LNHDA and CDR2 is SQIVND in the germline V gene (reference sequence). V gave up 4 bases and J gave up 7 bases, with 14 bases separating them. The length of the CDR3 is 14 residues. CDR3: CASSTGSLRNEQFF. The CDR3 bases are TGTGCCAGTAGTACCGGGTCGTTGAGGAATGAGCAGTTCTTC.

J is TRBJ1-5 and V is TRBV6-5; tentative D call: TRBD1 (6 bases). The ends were cut back, 6 bases at V and 4 bases at J, with 7 bases in the middle. Germline V gives CDR1 MNHEY, CDR2 SVGAGI. The CDR3 has 12 residues. Here the CDR3 reads CASRGGNQPQHF. The CDR3 nucleotides are TGTGCCAGCAGAGGGGGTAATCAGCCCCAGCATTTT.

This clonotype was detected only a few times. The rearrangement uses TRBV28 and TRBJ2-7, with 11 bases fitting TRBD2. The CDR3 has 14 amino acids. V trimming: 6 bases; J trimming: 0 bases; junction bases outside the gene matches: 1. Germline V gene sequence: CDR1 MDHEN, CDR2 SYDVKM. The CDR3 sequence is CASRTSGSSYEQYF. CDR3 nucleotide sequence: TGTGCCAGCAGAACTAGCGGGAGCTCCTACGAGCAGTACTTC. The full variable domain, rest sourced from reference TRBV28 and TRBJ2-7, is DVKVTQSSRYLVKRTGEKVFLECVQDMDHENMFWYRQDPGLGLRLIYFSYDVKMKEKGDIPEGYSVSREKKERFSLILESASTNQTSMYLCASRTSGSSYEQYFGPGTRLTVT.